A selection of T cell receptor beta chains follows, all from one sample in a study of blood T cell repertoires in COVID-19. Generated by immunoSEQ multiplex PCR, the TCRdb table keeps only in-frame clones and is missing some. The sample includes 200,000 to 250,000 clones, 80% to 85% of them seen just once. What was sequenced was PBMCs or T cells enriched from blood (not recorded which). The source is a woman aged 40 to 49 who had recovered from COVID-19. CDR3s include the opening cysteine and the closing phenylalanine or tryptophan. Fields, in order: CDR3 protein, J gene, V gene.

cdr3_aa: CASRQAMGSSYEQYF
j_call: TRBJ2-7
v_call: TRBV2

cdr3_aa: CASQEVQETQYF
j_call: TRBJ2-5
v_call: TRBV28

cdr3_aa: CASSLIRTDTQYF
j_call: TRBJ2-3
v_call: TRBV28

cdr3_aa: CASSLSLSSIQYF
j_call: TRBJ2-4
v_call: TRBV12-3/TRBV12-4

cdr3_aa: CASSPGLLSSYNEQFF
j_call: TRBJ2-1
v_call: TRBV4-2

cdr3_aa: CASSQGFLGLARMYNEQFF
j_call: TRBJ2-1
v_call: TRBV4-1

cdr3_aa: CASRPGQVYGELFF
j_call: TRBJ2-2
v_call: TRBV2

cdr3_aa: CASSYSSTPNTEAFF
j_call: TRBJ1-1
v_call: TRBV6-2/TRBV6-3

cdr3_aa: CAWSKSPGLATETQYF
j_call: TRBJ2-5
v_call: TRBV30

cdr3_aa: CATQRGSGNTIYF
j_call: TRBJ1-3
v_call: TRBV24-1

cdr3_aa: CATHTVQGLSYEQYF
j_call: TRBJ2-7
v_call: TRBV6-5

cdr3_aa: CASRETGANYGYTF
j_call: TRBJ1-2
v_call: TRBV6-5

cdr3_aa: CASSPQVGASYNEQFF
j_call: TRBJ2-1
v_call: TRBV18

cdr3_aa: CASSLQGLNYGYTF
j_call: TRBJ1-2
v_call: TRBV5-4

cdr3_aa: CASSLSPAGIGELFF
j_call: TRBJ2-2
v_call: TRBV7-3

cdr3_aa: CASSEREPGMVTSGRGSYNEQFF
j_call: TRBJ2-1
v_call: TRBV2

cdr3_aa: CATSRGQGENTEAFF
j_call: TRBJ1-1
v_call: TRBV24-1

cdr3_aa: CASSLGGTGGYEQYF
j_call: TRBJ2-7
v_call: TRBV27

cdr3_aa: CAWSDRDRNNSPLHF
j_call: TRBJ1-6
v_call: TRBV30

cdr3_aa: CASSQDPGGVYEQFF
j_call: TRBJ2-1
v_call: TRBV3-1/TRBV3-2

cdr3_aa: CASSWTGSVTEAFF
j_call: TRBJ1-1
v_call: TRBV11-2

cdr3_aa: CAISGYLNTEAFF
j_call: TRBJ1-1
v_call: TRBV10-3

cdr3_aa: CATRWAGGNEQFF
j_call: TRBJ2-1
v_call: TRBV12-3/TRBV12-4

cdr3_aa: CASSKSLPGQMTDTQYF
j_call: TRBJ2-3
v_call: TRBV5-1

cdr3_aa: CASSFVQGTYGYTF
j_call: TRBJ1-2
v_call: TRBV28

cdr3_aa: CASSLVRGGSYEQYF
j_call: TRBJ2-7
v_call: TRBV28

cdr3_aa: CASSPDRVGMNTEAFF
j_call: TRBJ1-1
v_call: TRBV7-2

cdr3_aa: CASGNYGTGSPDTQYF
j_call: TRBJ2-3
v_call: TRBV28

cdr3_aa: CASKGQIYEQYF
j_call: TRBJ2-7
v_call: TRBV23-1

cdr3_aa: CASSSSETGLAWETQYF
j_call: TRBJ2-5
v_call: TRBV5-1

cdr3_aa: CASSGGTGVDEQYF
j_call: TRBJ2-7
v_call: TRBV5-1

cdr3_aa: CATRIQGQSYNEQFF
j_call: TRBJ2-1
v_call: TRBV5-1